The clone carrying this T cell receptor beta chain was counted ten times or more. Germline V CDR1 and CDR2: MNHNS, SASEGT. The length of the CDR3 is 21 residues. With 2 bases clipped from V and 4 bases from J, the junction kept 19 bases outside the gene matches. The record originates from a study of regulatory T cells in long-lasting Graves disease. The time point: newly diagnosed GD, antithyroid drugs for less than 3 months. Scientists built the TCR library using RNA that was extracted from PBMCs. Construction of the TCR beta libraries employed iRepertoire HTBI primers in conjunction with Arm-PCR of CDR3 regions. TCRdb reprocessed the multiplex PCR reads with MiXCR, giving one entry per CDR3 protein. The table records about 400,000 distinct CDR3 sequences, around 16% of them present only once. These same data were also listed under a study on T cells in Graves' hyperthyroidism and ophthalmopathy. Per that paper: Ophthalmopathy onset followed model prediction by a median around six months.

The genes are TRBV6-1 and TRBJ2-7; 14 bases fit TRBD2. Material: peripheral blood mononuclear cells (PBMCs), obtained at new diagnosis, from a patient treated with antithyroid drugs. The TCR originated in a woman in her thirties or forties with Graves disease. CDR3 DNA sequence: TGTGCCAGCAGTGAAACGGGACACCCGGGACTAGCGGGAGTAATATGGTACGAGCAGTACTTC. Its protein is CASSETGHPGLAGVIWYEQYF.